The rows below give T cell receptor beta chains drawn from one sample of a study of T cells in Graves' hyperthyroidism and ophthalmopathy. TCRdb itself ran the multiplex PCR reads through MiXCR, one entry per CDR3 protein. The data hold around 180,000 distinct CDR3 sequences, with approximately 15% observed a single time. Material for sequencing was blood. The receptor set was obtained from a woman aged 50 to 60 with Graves' hyperthyroidism. Both conserved end residues are part of each CDR3. Each record gives: V gene, J gene, D gene, clone size, CDR3 protein, CDR3 DNA. The D gene is left open where the match is weak. Clone size appears in some rows only: once, few, many, or a class for an expanded clone.

v_gene: TRBV29-1; j_gene: TRBJ2-3; d_gene: TRBD2; abundance: -; CDR3aa: CSVEDLGGGAPDTRYF; CDR3nt: TGCAGCGTTGAAGATCTCGGCGGGGGGGCCCCAGATACGCGGTATTTT
v_gene: TRBV2; j_gene: TRBJ1-5; d_gene: -; abundance: -; CDR3aa: CASSEAGSINQPQHF; CDR3nt: TGTGCCAGCAGTGAAGCCGGGAGCATCAATCAGCCCCAGCATTTT
v_gene: TRBV13; j_gene: TRBJ1-2; d_gene: TRBD1; abundance: many; CDR3aa: CASSFWTGINYGYTF; CDR3nt: TGTGCCAGCAGCTTCTGGACAGGGATTAACTATGGCTACACCTTC
v_gene: TRBV11-2; j_gene: TRBJ1-1; d_gene: -; abundance: -; CDR3aa: CASSFPDGTVNTEAFF; CDR3nt: TGTGCCAGCAGCTTTCCGGACGGGACGGTGAACACTGAAGCTTTCTTT
v_gene: TRBV28; j_gene: TRBJ1-1; d_gene: -; abundance: -; CDR3aa: CASSPPELAGAFF; CDR3nt: TGTGCCAGCAGTCCCCCCGAGTTGGCCGGAGCTTTCTTT
v_gene: TRBV20-1; j_gene: TRBJ1-2; d_gene: TRBD1; abundance: many; CDR3aa: CSARAPLDRDGGYTF; CDR3nt: TGCAGTGCTAGAGCGCCCCTCGACAGGGACGGTGGCTACACCTTC
v_gene: TRBV27; j_gene: TRBJ2-7; d_gene: TRBD1; abundance: many; CDR3aa: CASSPGTGRVHEQYF; CDR3nt: TGTGCCAGCAGTCCGGGGACAGGTAGGGTCCACGAGCAGTACTTC
v_gene: TRBV29-1; j_gene: TRBJ1-5; d_gene: -; abundance: -; CDR3aa: CSVATGLNQPQHF; CDR3nt: TGCAGCGTTGCGACAGGTCTAAATCAGCCCCAGCATTTT
v_gene: TRBV7-6; j_gene: TRBJ1-2; d_gene: -; abundance: many; CDR3aa: CASSSQTGGENGYTF; CDR3nt: TGTGCCAGCAGCAGCCAAACAGGAGGAGAGAACGGCTACACCTTC
v_gene: TRBV19; j_gene: TRBJ1-2; d_gene: TRBD1; abundance: many; CDR3aa: CASRLGQRSYGYTF; CDR3nt: TGTGCCAGTAGACTGGGACAGAGGTCCTATGGCTACACCTTC
v_gene: TRBV9; j_gene: TRBJ1-1; d_gene: -; abundance: -; CDR3aa: CASSAGGITFF; CDR3nt: TGTGCCAGCAGCGCCGGTGGTATAACTTTCTTT
v_gene: TRBV7-6; j_gene: TRBJ2-1; d_gene: -; abundance: many; CDR3aa: CASSHGRGSYNEQFF; CDR3nt: TGTGCCAGCAGCCACGGCAGGGGTTCCTACAATGAGCAGTTCTTC
v_gene: TRBV6-1; j_gene: TRBJ2-6; d_gene: -; abundance: few; CDR3aa: CASSSGLTSGANVLTF; CDR3nt: TGTGCCAGCAGCAGTGGACTCACCTCTGGGGCCAACGTCCTGACTTTC
v_gene: TRBV20-1; j_gene: TRBJ1-1; d_gene: -; abundance: -; CDR3aa: CSARGGGGGGGTEAFF; CDR3nt: TGCAGTGCTAGGGGGGGGGGGGGGGGGGGGGGGACTGAAGCTTTCTTT
v_gene: TRBV12-3/TRBV12-4; j_gene: TRBJ2-7; d_gene: TRBD2; abundance: -; CDR3aa: CASRPTGTSDYEQYF; CDR3nt: TGTGCCAGCAGGCCCACTGGGACTAGCGACTACGAGCAGTACTTC
v_gene: TRBV6-5; j_gene: TRBJ2-1; d_gene: -; abundance: many; CDR3aa: CASSYGGYNEQFF; CDR3nt: TGTGCCAGCAGTTACGGAGGGTACAATGAGCAGTTCTTC
v_gene: TRBV29-1; j_gene: TRBJ1-2; d_gene: -; abundance: few; CDR3aa: CSIPGGRDGYTF; CDR3nt: TGCAGCATTCCCGGCGGCAGGGATGGCTACACCTTC